The clone carrying this TCR beta chain was picked up one time. Its antigen remains unidentified. Relapse after autologous stem cell transplantation occurred in every patient, and brentuximab vedotin exposure varied. Sequencing was performed with immunoSEQ multiplex PCR; in TCRdb, only in-frame clones are kept and a portion is missing. The sample lists over 70,000 clones; roughly 89% were seen once. This specimen belongs to a study of PD-1 blockade in classical Hodgkin lymphoma. The V gene end was trimmed by 4 bases and the J gene end by 7 bases; junction bases not matched to a gene: 7. This CDR3 is 15 amino acids long. Germline V lookup: CDR1 SGHRS, CDR2 YFSETQ. Findings of the study overall: Whereas CD4+ TCR diversity had risen significantly by C4D1, CD8+ TCR diversity had not. It was among complete responders that baseline diversity resembled that of newly diagnosed patients.

The specimen comprised peripheral blood mononuclear cells (PBMCs), sampled at baseline. This rearrangement joins TRBV5-1 to TRBJ2-2; TRBD2 matches 10 bases. The clonotype originates from a human donor with classical Hodgkin lymphoma. The CDR3, as DNA: TGCGCCAGCAGCGGGTGGCTAGCGGGAGTCGGGGAGCTGTTTTTT. Translated: CASSGWLAGVGELFF.